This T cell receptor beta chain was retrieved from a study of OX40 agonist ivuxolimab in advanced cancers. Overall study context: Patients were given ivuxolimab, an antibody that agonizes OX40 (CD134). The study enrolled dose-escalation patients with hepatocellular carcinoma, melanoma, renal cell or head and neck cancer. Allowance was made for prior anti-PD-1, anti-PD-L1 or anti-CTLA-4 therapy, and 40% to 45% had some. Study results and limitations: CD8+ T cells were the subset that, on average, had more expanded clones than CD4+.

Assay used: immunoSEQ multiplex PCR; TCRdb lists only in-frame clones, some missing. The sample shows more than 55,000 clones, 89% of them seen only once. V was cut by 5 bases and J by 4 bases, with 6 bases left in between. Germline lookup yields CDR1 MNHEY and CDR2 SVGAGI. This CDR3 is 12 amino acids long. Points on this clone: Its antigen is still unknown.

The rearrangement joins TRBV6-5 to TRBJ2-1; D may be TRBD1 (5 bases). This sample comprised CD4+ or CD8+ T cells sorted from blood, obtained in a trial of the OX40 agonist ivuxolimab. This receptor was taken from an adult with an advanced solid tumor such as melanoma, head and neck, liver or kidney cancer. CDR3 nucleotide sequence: TGTGCCAGCAGTGACAGATACAATGAGCAGTTCTTC. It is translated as CASSDRYNEQFF.